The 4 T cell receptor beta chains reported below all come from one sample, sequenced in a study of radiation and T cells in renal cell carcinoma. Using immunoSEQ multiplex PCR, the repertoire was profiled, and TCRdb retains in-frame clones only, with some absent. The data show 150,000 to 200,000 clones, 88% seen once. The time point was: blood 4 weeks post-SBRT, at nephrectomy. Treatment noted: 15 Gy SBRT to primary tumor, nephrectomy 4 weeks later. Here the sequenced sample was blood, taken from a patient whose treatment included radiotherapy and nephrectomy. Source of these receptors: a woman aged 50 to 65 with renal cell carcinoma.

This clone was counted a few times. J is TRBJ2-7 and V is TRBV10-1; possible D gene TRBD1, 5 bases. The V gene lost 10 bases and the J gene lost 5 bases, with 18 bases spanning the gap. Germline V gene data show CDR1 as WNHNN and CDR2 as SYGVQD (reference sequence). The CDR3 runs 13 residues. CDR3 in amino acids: CANTGQGRHEQYF. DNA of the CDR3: TGCGCCAACACGGGCCAGGGAAGGCACGAGCAGTACTTC.

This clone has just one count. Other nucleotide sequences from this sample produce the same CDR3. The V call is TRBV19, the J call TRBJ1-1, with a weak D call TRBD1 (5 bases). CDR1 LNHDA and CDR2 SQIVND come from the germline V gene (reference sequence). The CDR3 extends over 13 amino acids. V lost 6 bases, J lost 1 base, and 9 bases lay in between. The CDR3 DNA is TGTGCCAGTAGCACGACAGAGAACACTGAAGCTTTCTTT. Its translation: CASSTTENTEAFF.

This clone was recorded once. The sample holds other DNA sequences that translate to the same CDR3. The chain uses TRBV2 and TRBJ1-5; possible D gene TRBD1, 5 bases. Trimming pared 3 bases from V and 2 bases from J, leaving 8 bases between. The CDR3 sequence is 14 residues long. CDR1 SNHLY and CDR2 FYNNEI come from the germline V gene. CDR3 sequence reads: CASSDQGGNQPQHF. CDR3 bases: TGTGCCAGCAGTGATCAGGGAGGCAATCAGCCCCAGCATTTT.

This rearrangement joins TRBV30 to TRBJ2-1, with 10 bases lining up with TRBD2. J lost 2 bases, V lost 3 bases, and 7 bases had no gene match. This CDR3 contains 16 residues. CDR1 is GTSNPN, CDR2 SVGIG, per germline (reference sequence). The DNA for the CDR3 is TGTGCCTGGAGACTGGGAGCGGGGGGGACCTACAATGAGCAGTTCTTC. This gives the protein CAWRLGAGGTYNEQFF.